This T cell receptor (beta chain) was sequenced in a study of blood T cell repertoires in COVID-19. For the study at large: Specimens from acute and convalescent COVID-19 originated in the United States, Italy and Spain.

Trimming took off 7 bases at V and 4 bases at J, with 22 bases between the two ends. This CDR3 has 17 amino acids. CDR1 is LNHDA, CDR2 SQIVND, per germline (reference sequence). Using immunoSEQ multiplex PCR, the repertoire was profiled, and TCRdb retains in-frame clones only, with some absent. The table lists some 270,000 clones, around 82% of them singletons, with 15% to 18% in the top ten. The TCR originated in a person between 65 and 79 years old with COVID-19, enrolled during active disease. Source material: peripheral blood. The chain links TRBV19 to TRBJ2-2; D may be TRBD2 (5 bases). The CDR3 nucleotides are TGTGCCAGTACTGTGCGTATCGGCCCCCGGGGCACCGGGGAGCTGTTTTTT. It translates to CASTVRIGPRGTGELFF.